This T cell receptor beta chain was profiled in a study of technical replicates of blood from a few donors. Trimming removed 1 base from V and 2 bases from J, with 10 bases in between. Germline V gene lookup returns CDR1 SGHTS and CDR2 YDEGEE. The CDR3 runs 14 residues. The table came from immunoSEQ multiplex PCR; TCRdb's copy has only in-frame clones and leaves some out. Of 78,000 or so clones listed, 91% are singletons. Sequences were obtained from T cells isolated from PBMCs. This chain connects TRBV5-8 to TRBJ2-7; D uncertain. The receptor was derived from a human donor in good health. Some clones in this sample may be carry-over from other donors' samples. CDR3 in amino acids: CASSLQQTPYEQYF. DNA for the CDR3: TGTGCCAGCAGCTTGCAACAGACACCCTACGAGCAGTACTTC.